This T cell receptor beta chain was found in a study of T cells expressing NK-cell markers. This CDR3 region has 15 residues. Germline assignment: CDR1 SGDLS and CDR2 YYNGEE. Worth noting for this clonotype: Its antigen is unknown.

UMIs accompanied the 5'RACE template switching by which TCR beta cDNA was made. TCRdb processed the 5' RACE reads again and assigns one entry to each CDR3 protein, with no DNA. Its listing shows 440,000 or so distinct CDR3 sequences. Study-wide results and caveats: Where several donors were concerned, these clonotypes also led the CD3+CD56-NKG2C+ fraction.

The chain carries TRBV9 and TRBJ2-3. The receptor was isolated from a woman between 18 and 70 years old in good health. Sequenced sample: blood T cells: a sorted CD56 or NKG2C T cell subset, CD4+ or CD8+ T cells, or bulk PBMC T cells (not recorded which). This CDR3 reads CASSVVAYSTDTQYF.